The rows below give T cell receptor beta chains drawn from one sample of a study of OX40 agonist ivuxolimab in advanced cancers. Using immunoSEQ multiplex PCR, the repertoire was profiled, and TCRdb retains in-frame clones only, with some absent. The sample includes fewer than 85,000 clones, 82% seen only once; the top ten take 5%. Sample: CD4+ or CD8+ T cells sorted from blood, taken in a trial of the OX40 agonist ivuxolimab. Source of these receptors: an adult with an advanced solid tumor such as melanoma, head and neck, liver or kidney cancer. CDR3s include the opening cysteine and the closing phenylalanine or tryptophan. The D gene is left open where the match is weak. A clone size is listed for some rows: how often the clone was seen (once, few, many), or a class if it is expanded.

size	length	D	V	J	DNA	CDR3
-	13	TRBD1	TRBV28	TRBJ1-2	TGTGCCAGCACCCCGGGACAGGGGTATGGCTACACCTTC	CASTPGQGYGYTF
-	16	TRBD2	TRBV18	TRBJ2-5	TGTGCCAGCTCACCAGAGCTCGGACTAGTTAAGGAGACCCAGTACTTC	CASSPELGLVKETQYF
-	14	-	TRBV7-9	TRBJ2-7	TGTGCCAGCAGCTTAAGTGGTGTCACCTACGAGCAGTACTTC	CASSLSGVTYEQYF
-	16	-	TRBV11-2	TRBJ2-1	TGTGCCAGCAGCCTTAATCAAATTAGCTCCTACAATGAGCAGTTCTTC	CASSLNQISSYNEQFF
-	17	-	TRBV28	TRBJ2-7	TGTGCCAGCAGTTCTCACCCCGGGGGAAGTAGCTCCTACGAGCAGTACTTC	CASSSHPGGSSSYEQYF
once	14	-	TRBV7-2	TRBJ2-7	TGTGCCAGCAGCTTAGATTGGCAGGGCGACGAGCAGTACTTC	CASSLDWQGDEQYF
few	14	-	TRBV6-1	TRBJ1-5	TGTGCCAGCAGTGAATCCGGATCCGATCAGCCCCAGCATTTT	CASSESGSDQPQHF
-	15	TRBD1	TRBV6-6	TRBJ2-7	TGTGCCAGCTGGGGGACAGGGAGCCTCGAGCACGAGCAGTACTTC	CASWGTGSLEHEQYF
-	15	TRBD1	TRBV27	TRBJ1-1	TGTGCCAGCAGAAGCTCACAGGGGGGAGGCACTGAAGCTTTCTTT	CASRSSQGGGTEAFF
-	15	TRBD1	TRBV28	TRBJ2-7	TGTGCCAGCAGTTTATGGTCACGGGACAGGGGCGAGCAGTACTTC	CASSLWSRDRGEQYF
-	15	TRBD1	TRBV2	TRBJ2-2	TGTGCCAGCACCCGGGACAGGGGTTCGTCCGGGGAGCTGTTTTTT	CASTRDRGSSGELFF
-	17	TRBD1	TRBV28	TRBJ1-6	TGTGCCAGCACCGCCCCCGGGACAGGGAATGGACGGTTCCCCCTCCACTTT	CASTAPGTGNGRFPLHF
-	12	-	TRBV7-9	TRBJ2-7	TGTGCCAGCAGCTTATTAGGGTACGAGCAGTACTTC	CASSLLGYEQYF
few	14	-	TRBV19	TRBJ2-2	TGTGCTTCAGGGTATATGTCGAGGACCGGGGAGCTGTTTTTT	CASGYMSRTGELFF
-	17	TRBD2	TRBV5-4	TRBJ2-3	TGTGCCAGCAGCTTGGCCTCTGGGGGGGGAAACACAGATACGCAGTATTTT	CASSLASGGGNTDTQYF
-	13	-	TRBV14	TRBJ2-1	TGTGCCAGCAGCCAAGATGGTCTCAATGAGCAGTTCTTC	CASSQDGLNEQFF
few	16	TRBD1	TRBV9	TRBJ1-3	TGTGCCAGCAGCACGGGACAGTTCGGCTCTGGAAACACCATATATTTT	CASSTGQFGSGNTIYF
-	15	-	TRBV5-8	TRBJ1-1	TGTGCCAGCAGCATCCCAGGAACGGAGAACACTGAAGCTTTCTTT	CASSIPGTENTEAFF
-	16	TRBD1	TRBV9	TRBJ2-5	TGTGCCAGCAGCCCCCGACAGGGATGGGCCCAAGAGACCCAGTACTTC	CASSPRQGWAQETQYF
medium-sized	16	-	TRBV11-2	TRBJ1-3	TGTGCCAGCAGCTTAGTACACACAGGGTCTGGAAACACCATATATTTT	CASSLVHTGSGNTIYF
-	16	TRBD1	TRBV28	TRBJ2-1	TGTGCCAGCATCTTAAGACAGGGGAGCTCCTACAATGAGCAGTTCTTC	CASILRQGSSYNEQFF